This paragraph covers one T cell receptor (beta chain) sequence. Sequencing used immunoSEQ multiplex PCR; TCRdb keeps in-frame clones, though not all of them. This sample has tens of thousands of clones, with around 84% found just once. Per the germline V gene, CDR1 is SGHVS and CDR2 is FQNEAQ. The CDR3 runs to 16 residues. The V end was cut by 5 bases, the J end by 0 bases, with 14 bases between. This record belongs to a study of blood T cell repertoires in COVID-19. Source material: peripheral blood. The clonotype comes from a human donor in a cohort sampled during active COVID-19. The donor label of this sample is uncertain. The chain combines TRBV7-8 with TRBJ1-3; maybe TRBD1 (5 bases). In DNA form, the CDR3 reads TGTGCCAGCAGCCTGGGACTTCCGAGCTCTGGAAACACCATATATTTT. Translated: CASSLGLPSSGNTIYF.